This T cell receptor (beta chain) was sequenced for a study of blood T cells in healthy people across ages. The authors ran a second PCR of roughly 6 to 12 cycles using a sample-barcoded 5' primer and a J-beta primer mix. From the 5' RACE reads, TCRdb called clonotypes with MiXCR, one entry per CDR3 protein. The profile covers more than 650,000 distinct CDR3 sequences, with about 20% appearing a single time and around a fifth taken by the ten largest. The CDR3 runs to 17 residues. The clonotype originates from a man aged 65 to 79 in good health. The rearrangement links TRBV21-1 to TRBJ2-4; the table gives TRBD2 as D, unverified against the DNA. TRBV21-1 is marked as a pseudogene. Input material: blood. The DNA of the CDR3 is TGTGCCAGCAGCAGGGGGAAGCGGGAGTTTGCCAAAAACATTCAGTACTTC. Translation: CASSRGKREFAKNIQYF.